This TCR beta chain stems from a study of early stage breast cancer tumors. For the study at large: Each sample averaged approximately 10-fold read coverage. Study results and limitations: Blood repertoires resembled normal breast more than tumor.

Generated by immunoSEQ multiplex PCR, the TCRdb table keeps only in-frame clones and is missing some. Among 30,000 to 35,000 clones listed, roughly 81% were seen once. Comment on this clone: What it binds is not known.

This CDR3 is built from 12 residues. The trim removed 6 bases at V and 6 bases at J, leaving 6 bases unmatched. CDR1 is SQVTM and CDR2 is ANQGSEA in the germline V gene. This rearrangement joins TRBV29-1 to TRBJ2-7, with 9 nucleotides matching TRBD2. Sequencing input: blood. The clonotype originates from a person aged 40 to 50 with breast cancer. CDR3 sequence: CSVTGLASEQYF. The DNA of the CDR3 is TGCAGCGTGACGGGACTAGCAAGCGAGCAGTACTTC.